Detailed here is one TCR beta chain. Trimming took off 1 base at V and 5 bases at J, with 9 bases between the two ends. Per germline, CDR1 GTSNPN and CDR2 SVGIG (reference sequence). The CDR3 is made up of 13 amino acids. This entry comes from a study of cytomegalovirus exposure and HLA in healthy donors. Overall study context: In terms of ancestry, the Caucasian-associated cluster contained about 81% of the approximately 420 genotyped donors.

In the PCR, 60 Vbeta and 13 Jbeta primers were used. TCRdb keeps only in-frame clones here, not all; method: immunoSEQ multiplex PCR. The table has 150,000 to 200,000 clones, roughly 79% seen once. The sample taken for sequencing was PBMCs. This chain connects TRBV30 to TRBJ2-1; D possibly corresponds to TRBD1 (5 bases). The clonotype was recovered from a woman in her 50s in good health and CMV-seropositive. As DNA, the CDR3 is TGTGCCTGGAGTGAGGGGCCGAACAATGAGCAGTTCTTC. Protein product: CAWSEGPNNEQFF.